This T cell receptor (beta chain) came from a study of circulating tumor DNA in untreated peripheral T-cell lymphoma. Study findings and constraints: Tumor-specific clonotypes: identified in around four fifths of patients, 85% to 90% of baseline tissues.

This CDR3 has 14 amino acids. V lost 6 bases to trimming and J lost 5 bases, with 16 bases between them. CDR1 is LNHDA, CDR2 SQIVND, per germline (reference sequence). This tumor tissue came from a pretreatment baseline collection. TCRdb keeps only in-frame clones here, not all; method: immunoSEQ multiplex PCR. The repertoire consists of approximately 6,600 clones, with about 60% occurring once and the leading ten covering 55%. A single count supports this clone. The antigen is undetermined. V gene TRBV19 combines with J gene TRBJ1-1, with D unresolved. The receptor's source is a human donor with peripheral T-cell lymphoma. Sequenced sample: tumor tissue. For the CDR3, the DNA is TGTGCCAGTAGACGACAAGGCGGCGGAACTGAAGCTTTCTTT. This gives the protein CASRRQGGGTEAFF.